What follows are 10 T cell receptor beta chains derived from one specimen sequenced in a study of spatial heterogeneity in lung cancer (dated by TCRdb to the late 2010s). Results and caveats for the whole study, not just this receptor: The tumor nonsynonymous mutation count correlated with the number of expanded alpha and beta TCRs within the tumor.

For these TCRs, the target antigens are not known. The time point label, read with the paper, signifies: sample taken at primary tumor resection. The library was obtained by 5' RACE. Sequencing was performed on a NextSeq 500. In-frame beta chains were kept once TCRdb had trimmed the public reads at Q25 with fastp and called clones with MiXCR. Identical CDR3 proteins give one entry, which carries the most common genes and DNA. Here the sample has 18,000 or so distinct CDR3 sequences; about 6.3% occur a single time. Over 3.5% of the sample is taken by the ten largest. Specimen: lung tumor tissue, collected at surgery. The receptors shown here come from a female donor with early-stage non-small cell lung cancer.

In this sample, this clonotype turned up many times. The chain has TRBV19 and TRBJ1-1; D is perhaps TRBD1 (5 bases). CDR1 is LNHDA, CDR2 SQIVND, per germline (reference sequence). CDR3 size: 14 residues. V was trimmed by 10 bases and J by 1 base, leaving 16 bases between them. The CDR3 DNA sequence: TGTGCCACTTATCGGACCGGGACGAACACTGAAGCTTTCTTT. It encodes CATYRTGTNTEAFF.

In its sample, this clonotype is medium-sized (0.01 to 0.1%). This chain uses TRBV20-1 with TRBJ2-7, with 9 positions matching TRBD2. V dropped 3 bases and J dropped 3; count of bases not matched to a gene: 12. The V gene's germline CDR1 is DFQATT and CDR2 SNEGSKA (reference sequence). The CDR3 has 16 amino acids. CDR3 DNA sequence: TGCAGTGCTAGTCCAAGGTTGACTAGCGGAAGCTACGAGCAGTACTTC. Residues: CSASPRLTSGSYEQYF.

The V and J genes are TRBV19 and TRBJ1-4; D remains unclear. CDR3 length equals 17 residues. CDR1 LNHDA and CDR2 SQIVND come from the germline V gene (reference sequence). Trimming took off 6 bases at V and 11 bases at J, with 28 bases between the two ends. CDR3 DNA: TGTGCCAGTAGAACCGAGGGAGCAGGACCTAATCATAGGAAACTGTTTTTT. Encoded protein: CASRTEGAGPNHRKLFF.

With regard to this clonotype: Just one base apart from a much larger clone, this may be a read error. The chain combines TRBV20-1 with TRBJ2-3, with 9 nucleotides matching TRBD2. The V gene end was trimmed by 0 bases and the J gene end by 4 bases; junction bases not matched to a gene: 8. The germline V gene has CDR1 DFQATT and CDR2 SNEGSKA (reference sequence). CDR3 length: 16 residues. CDR3 bases: TGCAGTGCTAGAGATCCGCTAGCGGGAATCGCAGATACGCAGTATTTT. Translating it yields CSARDPLAGIADTQYF.

The sample holds many counts of this clonotype. The chain is built from TRBV6-2 or TRBV6-3 and TRBJ1-6; 8 nucleotides line up with TRBD1. Germline CDR1 and CDR2: MNHEY and SVGEGT. This CDR3 region has 17 residues. J lost 8 bases, V lost 0 bases, and 9 bases had no gene match. The CDR3 is CASSYSPWTGSYSPLHF. The CDR3 nucleotides are TGTGCCAGCAGTTACTCCCCCTGGACAGGGAGTTATTCACCCCTCCACTTT.

By share, this clonotype counts as large. The gene calls are TRBV7-9 and TRBJ1-2, with D uncertain. Trimming took off 3 bases at V and 9 bases at J, with 20 bases between the two ends. The CDR3 covers 15 residues. Per germline, CDR1 SEHNR and CDR2 FQNEAQ (reference sequence). CDR3 sequence (DNA): TGTGCCAGCAGCTTCTCCGTGGACGGAGGAGGAAGCTACACCTTC. This gives the protein CASSFSVDGGGSYTF.

This clonotype was counted many times. The CDR3 loop is CASSLRTSGRASGELFF. As DNA, the CDR3 is TGCGCCAGCAGCCTCCGTACTAGCGGGAGGGCGTCAGGGGAGCTGTTTTTT. The chain has TRBV4-3 and TRBJ2-2; 13 bases are shared with TRBD2. The J segment lost 8 bases and the V segment lost 4 bases, leaving 10 bases of the junction unmatched. The germline V gene has CDR1 LGHNA and CDR2 YSLEER. The CDR3 runs 17 residues.

This clonotype came up many times. The V and J genes are TRBV7-2 and TRBJ2-1; no clear D gene. Trimming pared 4 bases from V and 4 bases from J, leaving 8 bases between. This CDR3 comprises 13 residues. CDR1 SGHTA and CDR2 FQGNSA come from the germline V gene. The CDR3 sequence: CASSSKLYNEQFF. As DNA, the CDR3 is TGTGCCAGCAGCTCAAAGCTATACAATGAGCAGTTCTTC.

This clonotype was observed at least ten times. V gene TRBV24-1 combines with J gene TRBJ2-1; TRBD1 agrees at 9 bases. The CDR3 loop spans 15 amino acids. Germline CDR1 reads KGHDR; CDR2 reads SFDVKD. Losses at the gene ends were 5 bases for V and 8 bases for J; bases not matched to a gene: 9. The CDR3 sequence: CATSVGQGLMDEQFF. Written as DNA, the CDR3 is TGTGCCACCAGTGTAGGACAGGGGTTAATGGATGAGCAGTTCTTC.

At least ten counts were recorded for this clonotype. The V and J genes are TRBV5-4 and TRBJ2-1, with 8 positions matching TRBD2. This CDR3 region has 16 residues. V trimming: 0 bases; J trimming: 4 bases; junction bases outside the gene matches: 6. Germline V gene sequence: CDR1 SGHNT, CDR2 YYREEE (reference sequence). As DNA, the CDR3 is TGTGCCAGCAGCTTGGCCGCTAGCGGGCGTTACAATGAGCAGTTCTTC. It codes for CASSLAASGRYNEQFF. Full variable domain (outside the CDR3, taken from reference TRBV5-4 and TRBJ2-1): ETGVTQSPTHLIKTRGQQVTLRCSSQSGHNTVSWYQQALGQGPQFIFQYYREEENGRGNFPPRFSGLQFPNYSSELNVNALELDDSALYLCASSLAASGRYNEQFFGPGTRLTVL.